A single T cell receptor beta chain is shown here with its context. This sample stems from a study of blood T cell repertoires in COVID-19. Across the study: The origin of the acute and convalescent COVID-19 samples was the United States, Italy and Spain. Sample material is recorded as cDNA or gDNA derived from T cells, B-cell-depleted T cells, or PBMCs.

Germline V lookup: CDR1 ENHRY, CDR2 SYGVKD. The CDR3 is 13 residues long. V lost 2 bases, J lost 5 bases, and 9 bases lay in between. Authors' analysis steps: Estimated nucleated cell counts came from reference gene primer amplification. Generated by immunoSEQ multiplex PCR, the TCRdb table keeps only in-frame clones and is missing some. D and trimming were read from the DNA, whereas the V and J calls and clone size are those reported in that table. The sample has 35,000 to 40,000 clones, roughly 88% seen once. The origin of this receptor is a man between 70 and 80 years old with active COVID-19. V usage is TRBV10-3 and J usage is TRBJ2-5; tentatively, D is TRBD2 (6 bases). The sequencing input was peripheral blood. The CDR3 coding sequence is TGTGCCATCAGTGAGGGGGACTGGGAGACCCAGTACTTC. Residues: CAISEGDWETQYF.